This T cell receptor beta chain was documented in a study of identifying expanded T cells in peripheral blood (dated by TCRdb to about 2019). A note on the overall study: Technical replicates were generated by sequencing separate aliquots of the same genomic DNA pool, and four replicates were compared pairwise.

This clone is a singleton in its sample. The target of this receptor is not known. No base quality values were provided; no much bigger clone lies one nucleotide off. Its CDR3 holds 16 amino acids, cysteine through phenylalanine. Left in the record is the CDR3 DNA by itself, 48 bases read in frame from the first base. The germline V gene sets CDR1 to MDHEN and CDR2 to SYDVKM. V lost 5 bases and J lost 2 bases; the stretch between them is 18 bases long. General findings and caveats noted by the study authors: The authors expected that over much longer intervals, such as months to years, biological variance in healthy repertoires might increase even further. Across all healthy donors, variance in clone template counts between roughly 2-week samples was found to increase significantly with total template count. Around 1.3 differentially abundant clones were flagged by the binomial model between technical replicates, whereas about 15 and 19 were flagged over approximately two weeks and four weeks, respectively. Across all healthy-donor time intervals, the beta-binomial model significantly cut both the number of clones called differentially abundant and the false-positive rate.

During the collection period, no immune events, such as infections, were documented for the healthy donors. To calibrate time-dependent variance in a beta-binomial model of T-cell clone differential abundance, blood repertoires from healthy donors were used as a training cohort. The training cohort was composed of approximately ten healthy donors, 3 female and 7 male. The donors were between about 25 and 65 years old, with an average age of approximately 47 years. Obtained from a commercial supplier, whole blood was collected from each healthy donor at three time points set around 14 days apart. Genomic DNA was extracted from unsorted whole blood for immunosequencing. TCRbeta CDR3 regions were profiled by bias-controlled multiplex PCR amplification of genomic DNA with the immunoSEQ Assay. In the authors' own workflow: The absolute abundance of each unique TCRbeta CDR3 region was quantified after sequences were collapsed and filtered. Differential abundance was tested with two models: a binomial (Fisher-equivalent) model and a beta-binomial model that adds time-dependent variance fitted from healthy donors. Clones with fewer than 5 combined templates were removed, and a clone was called differentially abundant if the clone's Benjamini-Hochberg FDR was below 0.01. Using the form v = (b*log(k)+a)^2, the beta-binomial variance was modeled as a function of the total template count across the two samples. TCRdb holds this immuneACCESS table with in-frame rearrangements only. Some clones are missing; in checked studies, unresolved V genes explain under half, and the rest has no known cause. The V and J calls and clone size are taken from that table; D and trimming were inferred from the DNA. The sample data list tens of thousands of clones, and about 87% of these were observed just once. Of the sample, 4% falls within the top ten clones.

The sequenced material came from blood. The origin of this receptor is a person between 18 and 75 years old in good health. Here the chain combines TRBV28 and TRBJ1-2; the D gene cannot be resolved reliably. The DNA reads TGTGCCAGCAGTCTTAGCGTGAGTCTTTCCAACTATGGCTACACCTTC. This codes for CASSLSVSLSNYGYTF.